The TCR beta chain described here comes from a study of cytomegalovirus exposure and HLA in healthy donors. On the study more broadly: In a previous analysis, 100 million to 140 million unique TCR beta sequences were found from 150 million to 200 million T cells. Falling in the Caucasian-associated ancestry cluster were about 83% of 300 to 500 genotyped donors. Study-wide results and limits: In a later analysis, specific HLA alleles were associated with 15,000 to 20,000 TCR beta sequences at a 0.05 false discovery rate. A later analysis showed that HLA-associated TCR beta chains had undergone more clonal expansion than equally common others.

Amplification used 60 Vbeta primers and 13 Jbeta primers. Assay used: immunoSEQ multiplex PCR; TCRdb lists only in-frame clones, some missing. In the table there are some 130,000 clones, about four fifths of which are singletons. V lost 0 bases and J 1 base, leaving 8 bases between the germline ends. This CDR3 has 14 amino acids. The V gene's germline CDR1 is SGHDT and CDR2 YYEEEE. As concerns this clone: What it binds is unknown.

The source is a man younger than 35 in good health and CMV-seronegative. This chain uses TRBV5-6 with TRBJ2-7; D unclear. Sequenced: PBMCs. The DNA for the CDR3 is TGTGCCAGCAGCTTGGTGGCTAGTTCCTACGAGCAGTACTTC. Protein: CASSLVASSYEQYF.